This TCR beta chain was observed in a study of T-cell reconstitution after alpha-beta-depleted transplantation in children. Study-level points and caveats: T-cell numbers and diversity one year post-transplant derived largely from freshly generated T cells. About two months after transplant, alpha-beta T cells reportedly came from several hundred expanded graft clones. The origin of high day-60 TCRbeta diversity in some patients lay in surviving recipient T cells and thymic progenitors.

The germline V and J ends were trimmed by 7 bases and 8 bases, with 9 bases remaining between them. The CDR3 sequence is 11 residues long. Molecular barcoding with unique molecular identifiers was used for the TCRbeta library. MiXCR was run by TCRdb on the PCR reads, yielding one entry per CDR3 protein. The sample yields more than 200,000 distinct CDR3 sequences, roughly 8.1% seen once. The table lists this clonotype with many counts. Its antigen is unknown. This clonotype was sampled from a male patient aged 2-15 years who had a stem cell transplant for acute myeloid leukemia, so the T cells may come from the graft donor. V usage is TRBV12-3 or TRBV12-4 and J usage is TRBJ2-1; D may match TRBD1 or TRBD2 (5 bases each). Sequencing was performed on PBMCs, mostly from graft donor cells, taken 360 days after TCRalphabeta/CD19-depleted stem cell transplant. The chain's CDR3 is CASTSGHEQFF. The CDR3 DNA reads TGTGCCAGCACCTCGGGGCATGAGCAGTTCTTC.